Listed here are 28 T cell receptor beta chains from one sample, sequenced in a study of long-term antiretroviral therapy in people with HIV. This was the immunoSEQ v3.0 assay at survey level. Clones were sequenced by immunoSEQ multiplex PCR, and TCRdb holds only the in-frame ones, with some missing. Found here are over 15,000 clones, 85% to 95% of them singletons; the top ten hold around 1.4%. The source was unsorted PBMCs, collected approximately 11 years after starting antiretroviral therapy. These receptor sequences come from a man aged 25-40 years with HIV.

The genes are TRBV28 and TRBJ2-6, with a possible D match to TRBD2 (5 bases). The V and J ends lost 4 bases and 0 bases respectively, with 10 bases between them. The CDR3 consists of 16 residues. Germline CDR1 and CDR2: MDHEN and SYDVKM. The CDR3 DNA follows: TGTGCCAGCAGTTCGGGCGGGCCCTCTGGGGCCAACGTCCTGACTTTC. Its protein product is CASSSGGPSGANVLTF. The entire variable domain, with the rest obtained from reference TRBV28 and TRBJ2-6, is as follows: DVKVTQSSRYLVKRTGEKVFLECVQDMDHENMFWYRQDPGLGLRLIYFSYDVKMKEKGDIPEGYSVSREKKERFSLILESASTNQTSMYLCASSSGGPSGANVLTFGAGSRLTVL.

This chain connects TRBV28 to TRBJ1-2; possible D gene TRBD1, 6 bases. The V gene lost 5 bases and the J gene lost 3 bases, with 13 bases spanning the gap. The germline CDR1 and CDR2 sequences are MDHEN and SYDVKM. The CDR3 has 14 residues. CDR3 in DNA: TGTGCCAGCAGTCGGCCCCAGGGGTACTATGGCTACACCTTC. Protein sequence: CASSRPQGYYGYTF.

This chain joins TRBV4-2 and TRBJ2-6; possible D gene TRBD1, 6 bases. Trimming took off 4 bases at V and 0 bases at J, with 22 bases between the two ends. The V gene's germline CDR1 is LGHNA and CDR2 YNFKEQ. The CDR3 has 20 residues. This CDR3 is CASSPRQWTVRGSGANVLTF. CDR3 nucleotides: TGTGCCAGCAGCCCGAGACAATGGACGGTCAGGGGCTCTGGGGCCAACGTCCTGACTTTC.

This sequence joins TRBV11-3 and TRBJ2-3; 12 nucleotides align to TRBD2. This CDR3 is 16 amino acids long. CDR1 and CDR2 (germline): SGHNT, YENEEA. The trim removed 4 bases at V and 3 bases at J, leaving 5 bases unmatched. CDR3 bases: TGTGCCAGCAGCTCCCTAGCGGGGGGGCTGACAGATACGCAGTATTTT. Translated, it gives CASSSLAGGLTDTQYF.

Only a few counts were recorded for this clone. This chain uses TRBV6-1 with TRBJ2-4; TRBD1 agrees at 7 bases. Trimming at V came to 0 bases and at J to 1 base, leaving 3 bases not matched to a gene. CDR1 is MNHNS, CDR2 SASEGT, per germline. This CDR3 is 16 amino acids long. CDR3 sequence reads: CASSEAPTGAKNIQYF. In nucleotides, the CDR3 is TGTGCCAGCAGTGAAGCGCCGACAGGGGCCAAAAACATTCAGTACTTC.

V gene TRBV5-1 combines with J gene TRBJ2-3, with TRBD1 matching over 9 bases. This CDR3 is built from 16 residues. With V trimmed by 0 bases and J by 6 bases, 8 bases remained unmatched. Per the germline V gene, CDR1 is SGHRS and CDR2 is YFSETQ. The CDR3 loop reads CASSLAPGQGPDTQYF. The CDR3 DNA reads TGCGCCAGCAGCTTGGCCCCGGGACAGGGCCCCGATACGCAGTATTTT.

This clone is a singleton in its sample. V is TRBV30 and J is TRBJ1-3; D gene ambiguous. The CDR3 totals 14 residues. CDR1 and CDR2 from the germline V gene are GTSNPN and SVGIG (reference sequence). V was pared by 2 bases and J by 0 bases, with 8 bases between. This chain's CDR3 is CAWSQSYSGNTIYF. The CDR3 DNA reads TGTGCCTGGAGTCAGTCCTACTCTGGAAACACCATATATTTT.

CDR3 coding DNA: TGCGCCAGCAGACTCACCGGGACAGGGAACGAGCAGTACTTC. Translated, it gives CASRLTGTGNEQYF. This rearrangement joins TRBV4-1 to TRBJ2-7; 9 bases map to TRBD1. The CDR3 contains 14 residues. Germline CDR1 reads MGHRA; CDR2 reads YSYEKL. Trimming removed 6 bases from V and 5 bases from J; junction bases left unmatched: 8.

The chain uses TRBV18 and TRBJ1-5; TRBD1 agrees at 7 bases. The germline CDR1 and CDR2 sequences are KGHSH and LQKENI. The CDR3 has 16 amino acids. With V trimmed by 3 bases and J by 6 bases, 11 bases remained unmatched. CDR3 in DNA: TGTGCCAGCTCACCTCAAGGGACAGTGGGTGGTCAGCCCCAGCATTTT. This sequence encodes CASSPQGTVGGQPQHF.

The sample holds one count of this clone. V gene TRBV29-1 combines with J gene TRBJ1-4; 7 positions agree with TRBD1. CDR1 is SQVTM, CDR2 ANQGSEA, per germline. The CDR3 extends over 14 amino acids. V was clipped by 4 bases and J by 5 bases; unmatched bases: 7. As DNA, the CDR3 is TGCAGCGTTGGACACGGGACAGCAAATGAAAAACTGTTTTTT. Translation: CSVGHGTANEKLFF. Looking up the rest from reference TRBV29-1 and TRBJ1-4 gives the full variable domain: SAVISQKPSRDICQRGTSLTIQCQVDSQVTMMFWYRQQPGQSLTLIATANQGSEATYESGFVIDKFPISRPNLTFSTLTVSNMSPEDSSIYLCSVGHGTANEKLFFGSGTQLSVL.

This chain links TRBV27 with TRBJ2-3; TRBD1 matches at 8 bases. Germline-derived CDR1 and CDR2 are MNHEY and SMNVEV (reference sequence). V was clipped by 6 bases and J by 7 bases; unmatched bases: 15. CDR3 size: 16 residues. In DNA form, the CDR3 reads TGTGCCAGCAGGGCTTCGGGCAGGGGGCGCGGAAATACGCAGTATTTT. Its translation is CASRASGRGRGNTQYF.

The CDR3 is CSVSGGAVEQFF. The CDR3 nucleotides read TGCAGCGTTAGCGGGGGGGCCGTCGAGCAGTTCTTC. The chain is built from TRBV29-1 and TRBJ2-1; 10 bases map to TRBD2. The CDR3 is 12 amino acids. J lost 10 bases, V lost 5 bases, and 5 bases had no gene match. Germline loops: CDR1 SQVTM, CDR2 ANQGSEA.

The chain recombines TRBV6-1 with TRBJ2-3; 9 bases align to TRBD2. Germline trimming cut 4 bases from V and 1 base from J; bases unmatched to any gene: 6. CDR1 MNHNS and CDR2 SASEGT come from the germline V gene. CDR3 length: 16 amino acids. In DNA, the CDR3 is TGTGCCAGCAGTGTGGTACTAGCGGGTGGCACAGATACGCAGTATTTT. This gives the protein CASSVVLAGGTDTQYF.

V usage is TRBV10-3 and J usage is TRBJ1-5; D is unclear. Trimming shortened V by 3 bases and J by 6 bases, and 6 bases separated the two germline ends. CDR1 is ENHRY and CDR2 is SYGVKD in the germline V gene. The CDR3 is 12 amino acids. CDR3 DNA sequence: TGTGCCATCAGTGAAGGAATTCAGCCCCAGCATTTT. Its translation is CAISEGIQPQHF.

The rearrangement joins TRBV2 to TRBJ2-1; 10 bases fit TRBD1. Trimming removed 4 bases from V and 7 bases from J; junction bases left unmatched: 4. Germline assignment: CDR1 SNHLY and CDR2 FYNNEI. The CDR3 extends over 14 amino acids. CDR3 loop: CASSGDRGSNEQFF. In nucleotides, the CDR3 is TGTGCCAGCAGTGGGGACAGGGGAAGTAATGAGCAGTTCTTC.

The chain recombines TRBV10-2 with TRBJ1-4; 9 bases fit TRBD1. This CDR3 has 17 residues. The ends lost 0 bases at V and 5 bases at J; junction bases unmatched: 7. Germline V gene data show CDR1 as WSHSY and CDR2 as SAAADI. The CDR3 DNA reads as TGCGCCAGCAGTGAGTCCGGGACAGGGATAAACAATGAAAAACTGTTTTTT. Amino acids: CASSESGTGINNEKLFF.

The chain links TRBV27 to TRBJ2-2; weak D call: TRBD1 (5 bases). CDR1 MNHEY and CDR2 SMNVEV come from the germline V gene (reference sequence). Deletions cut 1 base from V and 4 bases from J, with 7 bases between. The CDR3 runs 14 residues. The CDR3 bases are TGTGCCAGCAGTTTATTGGGGCTCACCGGGGAGCTGTTTTTT. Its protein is CASSLLGLTGELFF.

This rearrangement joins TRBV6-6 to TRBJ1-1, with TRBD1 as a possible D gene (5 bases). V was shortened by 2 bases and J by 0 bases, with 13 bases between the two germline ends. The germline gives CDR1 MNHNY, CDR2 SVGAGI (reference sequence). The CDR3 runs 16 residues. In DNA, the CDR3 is TGTGCCAGCAGTTACCCCCGACAGAGCATGAACACTGAAGCTTTCTTT. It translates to CASSYPRQSMNTEAFF.

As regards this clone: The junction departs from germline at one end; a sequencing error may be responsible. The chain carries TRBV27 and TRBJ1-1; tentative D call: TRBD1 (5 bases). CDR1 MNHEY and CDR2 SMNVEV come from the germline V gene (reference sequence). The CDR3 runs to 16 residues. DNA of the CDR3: TGTGCCAGCGGGGACTTTACCCAGACTCAGAACGCTGAAGCTTTCTTT. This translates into CASGDFTQTQNAEAFF.

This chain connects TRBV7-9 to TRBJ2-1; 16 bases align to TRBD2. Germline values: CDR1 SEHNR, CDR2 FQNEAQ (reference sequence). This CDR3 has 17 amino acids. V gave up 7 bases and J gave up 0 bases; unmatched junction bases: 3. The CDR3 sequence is CASKGLAGGLSYNEQFF. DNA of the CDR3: TGTGCCAGCAAGGGACTAGCGGGGGGGCTCTCCTACAATGAGCAGTTCTTC.

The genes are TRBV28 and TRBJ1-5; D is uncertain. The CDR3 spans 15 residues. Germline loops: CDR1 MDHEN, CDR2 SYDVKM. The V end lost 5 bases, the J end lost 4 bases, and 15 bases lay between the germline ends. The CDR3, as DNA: TGTGCCAGCAGTCTGGGCGGTGGACCTAATCAGCCCCAGCATTTT. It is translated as CASSLGGGPNQPQHF. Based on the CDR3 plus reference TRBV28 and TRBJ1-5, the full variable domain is DVKVTQSSRYLVKRTGEKVFLECVQDMDHENMFWYRQDPGLGLRLIYFSYDVKMKEKGDIPEGYSVSREKKERFSLILESASTNQTSMYLCASSLGGGPNQPQHFGDGTRLSIL.

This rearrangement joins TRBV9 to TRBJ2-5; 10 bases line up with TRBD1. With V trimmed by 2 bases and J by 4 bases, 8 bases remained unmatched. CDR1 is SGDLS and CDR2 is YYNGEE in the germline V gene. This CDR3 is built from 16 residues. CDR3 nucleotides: TGTGCCAGCAGCGTCCAAGGGACAGGGGTTCCAGAGACCCAGTACTTC. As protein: CASSVQGTGVPETQYF. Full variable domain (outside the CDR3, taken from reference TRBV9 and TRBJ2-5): DSGVTQTPKHLITATGQRVTLRCSPRSGDLSVYWYQQSLDQGLQFLIQYYNGEERAKGNILERFSAQQFPDLHSELNLSSLELGDSALYFCASSVQGTGVPETQYFGPGTRLLVL.

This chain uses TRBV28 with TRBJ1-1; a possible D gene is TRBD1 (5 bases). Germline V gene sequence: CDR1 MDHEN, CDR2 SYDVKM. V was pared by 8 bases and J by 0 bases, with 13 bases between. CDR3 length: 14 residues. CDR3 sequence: CASLQEAVNTEAFF. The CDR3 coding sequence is TGTGCCAGCCTACAGGAGGCAGTGAACACTGAAGCTTTCTTT. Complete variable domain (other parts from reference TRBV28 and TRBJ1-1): DVKVTQSSRYLVKRTGEKVFLECVQDMDHENMFWYRQDPGLGLRLIYFSYDVKMKEKGDIPEGYSVSREKKERFSLILESASTNQTSMYLCASLQEAVNTEAFFGQGTRLTVV.

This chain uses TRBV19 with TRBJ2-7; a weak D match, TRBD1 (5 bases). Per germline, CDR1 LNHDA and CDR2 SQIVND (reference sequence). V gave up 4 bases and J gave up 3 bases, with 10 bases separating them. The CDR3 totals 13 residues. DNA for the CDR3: TGTGCCAGTAGTACCCAGCAGGGCTACGAGCAGTACGTC. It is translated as CASSTQQGYEQYV.

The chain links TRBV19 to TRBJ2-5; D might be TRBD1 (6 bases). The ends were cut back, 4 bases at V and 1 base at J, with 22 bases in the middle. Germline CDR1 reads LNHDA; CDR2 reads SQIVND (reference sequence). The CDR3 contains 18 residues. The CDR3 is CASSTRAPHRVGQETQYF. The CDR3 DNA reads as TGTGCCAGTAGTACTAGAGCCCCCCACAGGGTTGGCCAAGAGACCCAGTACTTC.

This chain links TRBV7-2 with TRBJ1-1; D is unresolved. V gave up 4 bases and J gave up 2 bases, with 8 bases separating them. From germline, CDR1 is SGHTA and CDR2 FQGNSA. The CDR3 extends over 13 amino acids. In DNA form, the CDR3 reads TGTGCCAGCAGCTCAACACACAACACTGAAGCTTTCTTT. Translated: CASSSTHNTEAFF.

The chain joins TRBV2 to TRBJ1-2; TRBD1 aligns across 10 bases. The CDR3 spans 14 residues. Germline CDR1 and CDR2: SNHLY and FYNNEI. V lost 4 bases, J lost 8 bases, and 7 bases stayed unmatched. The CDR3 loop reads CASSVAGTGVGYTF. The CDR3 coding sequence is TGTGCCAGCAGTGTCGCCGGGACAGGGGTCGGCTACACCTTC. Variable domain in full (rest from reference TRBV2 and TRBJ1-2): EPEVTQTPSHQVTQMGQEVILRCVPISNHLYFYWYRQILGQKVEFLVSFYNNEISEKSEIFDDQFSVERPDGSNFTLKIRSTKLEDSAMYFCASSVAGTGVGYTFGSGTRLTVV.

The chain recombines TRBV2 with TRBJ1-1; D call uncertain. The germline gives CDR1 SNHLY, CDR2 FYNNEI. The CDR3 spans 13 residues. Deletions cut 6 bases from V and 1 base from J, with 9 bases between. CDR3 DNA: TGTGCCAGCAGGGCTCAATCGAACACTGAAGCTTTCTTT. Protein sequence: CASRAQSNTEAFF.